These 21 T cell receptor beta chains originate from one sample sequenced in a study of blood T cell repertoires in COVID-19. Assay: immunoSEQ multiplex PCR; the TCRdb copy retains only in-frame clones and omits some. The profile shows 260,000 or so clones, 85% of them singletons. Sequenced: PBMCs or T cells enriched from blood (not recorded which). The source is a woman in her fifties or sixties who had recovered from COVID-19.

The chain uses TRBV19 and TRBJ1-5, with TRBD1 identical over 8 bases. Germline V gives CDR1 LNHDA, CDR2 SQIVND (reference sequence). V gave up 5 bases and J gave up 6 bases; unmatched junction bases: 6. This CDR3 is built from 14 residues. CDR3 coding DNA: TGTGCCAGTAGTTTTACAGGGGGGAGTCAGCCCCAGCATTTT. This sequence encodes CASSFTGGSQPQHF.

The V gene is TRBV25-1, the J gene TRBJ1-2; D gene uncertain. The CDR3 has 12 amino acids. V was shortened by 7 bases and J by 7 bases, with 13 bases between the two germline ends. Per the germline V gene, CDR1 is MGHDK and CDR2 is SYGVNS. The CDR3 DNA reads as TGTGCCAGCACCTTTGGCGGGTCTGGCTACACCTTC. This codes for CASTFGGSGYTF.

This clone was detected only once. The chain joins TRBV5-1 to TRBJ2-5; 9 bases line up with TRBD1. Germline values: CDR1 SGHRS, CDR2 YFSETQ. This CDR3 comprises 14 residues. J gave up 3 bases and V 8 bases, and 8 bases lay outside the gene matches. The CDR3: CASIDTGGEETQYF. The DNA of the CDR3 is TGCGCCAGTATAGACACAGGGGGCGAAGAGACCCAGTACTTC.

This sequence joins TRBV11-2 and TRBJ1-2, with D tentatively TRBD1 (5 bases). This CDR3 spans 14 amino acids. V was trimmed by 1 base and J by 8 bases, leaving 14 bases between them. CDR1 is SGHAT and CDR2 is FQNNGV in the germline V gene. DNA of the CDR3: TGTGCCAGCAGCTTAGTGGCAGGGCCGAACGGCTACACCTTC. Protein sequence: CASSLVAGPNGYTF.

The chain is built from TRBV29-1 and TRBJ1-5; D possibly corresponds to TRBD1 (5 bases). The CDR3 length is 14 residues. Trimming left V 5 bases short and J 0 bases short, with 11 bases between. Germline CDR1 is SQVTM and CDR2 is ANQGSEA. In nucleotides, the CDR3 is TGCAGCGTTCAGGGCAGTAATAGCAATCAGCCCCAGCATTTT. Translated, it gives CSVQGSNSNQPQHF.

This clone was found once. The rearrangement joins TRBV7-9 to TRBJ2-5, with 10 bases matching TRBD1. V lost 4 bases and J lost 5; bases outside the gene matches: 4. Germline loops: CDR1 SEHNR, CDR2 FQNEAQ (reference sequence). The CDR3 has 14 residues. CDR3 region: CASSWGTGAETQYF. The DNA of the CDR3 is TGTGCCAGCAGCTGGGGGACAGGGGCTGAGACCCAGTACTTC.

This chain's CDR3 is CASRSTESSYEQYF. Written as DNA, the CDR3 is TGTGCCAGCAGATCAACAGAGAGCTCCTACGAGCAGTACTTC. The chain has TRBV2 and TRBJ2-7; D unresolved. Trimming shortened V by 6 bases and J by 0 bases, and 12 bases separated the two germline ends. There are 14 residues in the CDR3. CDR1 is SNHLY and CDR2 is FYNNEI in the germline V gene.

The chain is built from TRBV11-3 and TRBJ2-1, with D tentatively TRBD2 (7 bases). Trimming removed 5 bases at V and 4 bases at J, with 15 bases between. The germline gives CDR1 SGHNT, CDR2 YENEEA. The length of the CDR3 is 15 residues. The DNA of the CDR3 is TGTGCCAGCAGCCAAGGGGGGGAGGGGTACAATGAGCAGTTCTTC. Its protein is CASSQGGEGYNEQFF.

V usage is TRBV5-1 and J usage is TRBJ1-1; no firm D call. Trimming cost V 5 bases and J 1 base, with 12 bases left between them. The CDR3 consists of 14 residues. CDR1 is SGHRS and CDR2 is YFSETQ in the germline V gene. The CDR3 DNA reads as TGCGCCAGCAGTCAAACCGCAGGGAACACTGAAGCTTTCTTT. Encoded protein: CASSQTAGNTEAFF. Using reference TRBV5-1 and TRBJ1-1 for the parts outside the CDR3, the full variable domain is KAGVTQTPRYLIKTRGQQVTLSCSPISGHRSVSWYQQTPGQGLQFLFEYFSETQRNKGNFPGRFSGRQFSNSRSEMNVSTLELGDSALYLCASSQTAGNTEAFFGQGTRLTVV.

The chain is built from TRBV4-3 and TRBJ1-2; D may be TRBD1 (6 bases). Germline CDR1 and CDR2: LGHNA and YSLEER. V was cut by 0 bases and J by 8 bases, with 13 bases left in between. The CDR3 runs to 14 residues. The DNA for the CDR3 is TGCGCCAGCAGCCAAGATCGGGGGGCGCAAGGCTACACCTTC. This gives the protein CASSQDRGAQGYTF.

The V gene is TRBV6-4, the J gene TRBJ2-1, with D tentatively TRBD2 (6 bases). Germline V CDR1 and CDR2: MRHNA, SNTAGT. The V end was cut by 5 bases, the J end by 6 bases, with 11 bases between. The CDR3 has 13 amino acids. The CDR3: CASSREFGNEQFF. The DNA for the CDR3 is TGTGCCAGCAGTCGGGAGTTTGGCAATGAGCAGTTCTTC.

The chain carries TRBV28 and TRBJ1-6; 8 nucleotides line up with TRBD1. V gave up 6 bases and J gave up 14 bases; unmatched junction bases: 9. Germline CDR1 and CDR2: MDHEN and SYDVKM. The CDR3 has 13 residues. The DNA of the CDR3 is TGTGCCAGCAGGGGACAGGCCGGGGAATCCCTCCACTTT. Translation: CASRGQAGESLHF. The variable domain in full, completed from reference TRBV28 and TRBJ1-6, reads DVKVTQSSRYLVKRTGEKVFLECVQDMDHENMFWYRQDPGLGLRLIYFSYDVKMKEKGDIPEGYSVSREKKERFSLILESASTNQTSMYLCASRGQAGESLHFGNGTRLTVT.

The J gene is TRBJ2-5, the V gene TRBV5-1; 14 bases line up with TRBD2. Germline V gene lookup returns CDR1 SGHRS and CDR2 YFSETQ. This CDR3 has 16 amino acids. V dropped 3 bases and J dropped 5; count of bases not matched to a gene: 6. CDR3 DNA sequence: TGCGCCAGCAGCTCGACTAGCGGGGGGGCAGTGGAGACCCAGTACTTC. It codes for CASSSTSGGAVETQYF.

The chain uses TRBV5-1 and TRBJ1-1, with D tentatively TRBD1 (6 bases). Trimming left V 0 bases short and J 4 bases short, with 10 bases between. Germline assignment: CDR1 SGHRS and CDR2 YFSETQ. The CDR3 runs to 14 residues. CDR3 sequence (DNA): TGCGCCAGCAGCTTGGTCGGACAGTCCACTGAAGCTTTCTTT. Protein sequence: CASSLVGQSTEAFF. Drawing the rest from reference TRBV5-1 and TRBJ1-1, the complete variable domain is KAGVTQTPRYLIKTRGQQVTLSCSPISGHRSVSWYQQTPGQGLQFLFEYFSETQRNKGNFPGRFSGRQFSNSRSEMNVSTLELGDSALYLCASSLVGQSTEAFFGQGTRLTVV.

The chain uses TRBV19 and TRBJ2-2, with D perhaps TRBD2 (7 bases). Deletions cut 3 bases from V and 4 bases from J, with 15 bases between. CDR1 is LNHDA, CDR2 SQIVND, per germline (reference sequence). This CDR3 is built from 16 residues. The CDR3 loop is CASSITGRGRTGELFF. The CDR3 DNA follows: TGTGCCAGTAGTATCACAGGGAGGGGACGCACCGGGGAGCTGTTTTTT.

The chain couples TRBV7-8 to TRBJ1-3, with 9 bases identical to TRBD1. Germline values: CDR1 SGHVS, CDR2 FQNEAQ. The CDR3 is 16 amino acids. V dropped 5 bases and J dropped 0; count of bases not matched to a gene: 5. The CDR3 spells CASSTGTGSSGNTIYF. DNA of the CDR3: TGTGCCAGCAGCACCGGGACAGGGTCCTCTGGAAACACCATATATTTT. The full variable domain, completed using reference TRBV7-8 and TRBJ1-3, is GAGVSQSPRYKVAKRGQDVALRCDPISGHVSLFWYQQALGQGPEFLTYFQNEAQLDKSGLPSDRFFAERPEGSVSTLKIQRTQQEDSAVYLCASSTGTGSSGNTIYFGEGSWLTVV.

The chain recombines TRBV28 with TRBJ2-7; D gene uncertain. Germline CDR1 MDHEN, CDR2 SYDVKM. Between the trimmed V and J ends, which lost 4 bases and 4 bases, there was a span of 8 bases. This CDR3 is 12 amino acids long. Here the CDR3 reads CASSSQVYEQYF. The DNA of the CDR3 is TGTGCCAGCAGTTCTCAGGTATACGAGCAGTACTTC.

This chain connects TRBV18 to TRBJ2-3, with 9 bases matching TRBD2. The CDR3 loop spans 15 amino acids. J lost 4 bases, V lost 2 bases, and 4 bases had no gene match. The germline gives CDR1 KGHSH, CDR2 LQKENI. The CDR3 sequence: CASSPFERGADTQYF. The CDR3, as DNA: TGTGCCAGCTCACCATTCGAGCGGGGGGCAGATACGCAGTATTTT.

Only one count was recorded for this clone. The junction differs from germline at one of its ends, possibly a read error. J is TRBJ2-1 and V is TRBV19, with TRBD2 as a possible D gene (5 bases). The germline V gene has CDR1 LNHDA and CDR2 SQIVND (reference sequence). This CDR3 region has 13 residues. The CDR3: CAISRREGNEQFF. The CDR3 DNA follows: TGTGCCATTAGTAGGCGCGAGGGCAATGAGCAGTTCTTC.

The CDR3 sequence: CATSAFGKNTDAGGVSYGYTF. The CDR3 DNA reads as TGTGCCACCAGCGCATTTGGGAAAAACACCGACGCAGGGGGCGTCAGCTATGGCTACACCTTC. The chain carries TRBV15 and TRBJ1-2, with 8 bases aligning to TRBD1. V lost 5 bases to trimming and J lost 4 bases; unmatched junction nucleotides: 27. Germline CDR1 reads LNHNV; CDR2 reads YYDKDF (reference sequence). The CDR3 length is 21 residues.

The genes are TRBV7-8 and TRBJ1-5; 10 bases line up with TRBD1. Unmatched junction bases numbered 9, after V lost 4 bases and J lost 6 bases. The germline gives CDR1 SGHVS, CDR2 FQNEAQ. The CDR3 loop spans 16 amino acids. The CDR3 is CASSSIRDRGFQPQHF. CDR3 in DNA: TGTGCCAGCAGCTCCATCCGGGACAGGGGTTTTCAGCCCCAGCATTTT.